This T cell receptor (beta chain) was sequenced in a study of CD8 T cells in ankylosing spondylitis. Study-wide points: The study looked at matched synovial fluid samples from ankylosing spondylitis patients. Disease-linked clones were reported to be significantly enriched there. There was a TCR beta motif, made of several highly homologous variants, that appeared characteristic of ankylosing spondylitis blood. In synovial fluid and blood from reactive arthritis, some motif variants were previously reported.

This clonotype was counted a few times. The antigen is unknown. Researchers built TCR beta libraries using quantitative 5'-RACE with molecular barcodes. TCRdb used MiXCR to reprocess the 5' RACE reads, holding one entry per CDR3 protein. The table has about 240,000 distinct CDR3 sequences, around 9.1% seen once. Trimming took 4 bases from V and 3 from J; bases not matched to a gene: 4. The length of the CDR3 is 14 residues. Sequenced material: blood, either unsorted or a sorted T cell fraction (not recorded which). The clonotype was recovered from a male donor with ankylosing spondylitis or in good health (not recorded which). V and J are TRBV12-3 or TRBV12-4 and TRBJ2-7; 9 positions agree with TRBD1. CDR3 region: CASSSWTGDYEQYF. The DNA of the CDR3 is TGTGCCAGCAGTTCTTGGACAGGGGACTACGAGCAGTACTTC.